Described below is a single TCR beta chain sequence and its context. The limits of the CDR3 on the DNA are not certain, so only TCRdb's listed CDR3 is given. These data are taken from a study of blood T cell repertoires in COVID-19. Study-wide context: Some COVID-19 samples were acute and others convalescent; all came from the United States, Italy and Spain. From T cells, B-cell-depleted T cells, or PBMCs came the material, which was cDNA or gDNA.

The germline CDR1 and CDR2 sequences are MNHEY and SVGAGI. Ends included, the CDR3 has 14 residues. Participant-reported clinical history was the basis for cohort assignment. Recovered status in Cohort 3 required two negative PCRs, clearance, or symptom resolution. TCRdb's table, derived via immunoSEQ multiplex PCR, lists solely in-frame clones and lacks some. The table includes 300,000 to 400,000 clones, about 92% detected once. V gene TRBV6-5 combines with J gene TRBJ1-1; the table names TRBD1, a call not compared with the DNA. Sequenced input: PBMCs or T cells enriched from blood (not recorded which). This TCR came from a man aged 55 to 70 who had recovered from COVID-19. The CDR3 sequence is CASSTSTGNTEAFF.